A single sample is the source of the 23 T cell receptor beta chains below, sequenced in a study of OX40 agonist ivuxolimab in advanced cancers. TCRdb's copy holds only in-frame clones and misses some; the assay was immunoSEQ multiplex PCR. The sample yields roughly 80,000 clones, 90% to 95% seen once. Sequences were derived from CD4+ or CD8+ T cells sorted from blood, sampled in a trial of the OX40 agonist ivuxolimab. All receptors come from an adult with an advanced solid tumor such as melanoma, head and neck, liver or kidney cancer.

This chain joins TRBV2 and TRBJ2-5; the match to TRBD2 covers 14 bases. The trim removed 4 bases at V and 6 bases at J, leaving 4 bases unmatched. CDR3 size: 15 residues. Per germline, CDR1 SNHLY and CDR2 FYNNEI. This CDR3 is CASSGGTSGSQTQYF. The CDR3 DNA sequence: TGTGCCAGCAGTGGAGGGACTAGCGGGAGCCAGACCCAGTACTTC.

This clone was seen only a few times. V gene TRBV27 combines with J gene TRBJ2-3; D gene unclear. The CDR3 loop spans 15 amino acids. V was clipped by 8 bases and J by 5 bases, with 20 bases between them. Germline V lookup: CDR1 MNHEY, CDR2 SMNVEV (reference sequence). CDR3 bases: TGTGCCAGCGGAGAGACACGTCGGTGGCGAGATACGCAGTATTTT. Amino acid sequence: CASGETRRWRDTQYF.

The chain has TRBV28 and TRBJ1-2; D is unclear. V lost 5 bases and J 7 bases, leaving 8 bases between the germline ends. The CDR3 sequence is 11 residues long. Germline V gene data show CDR1 as MDHEN and CDR2 as SYDVKM. The CDR3 DNA reads as TGTGCCAGCAGTGCAGGAATTGGCTACACCTTC. This sequence encodes CASSAGIGYTF.

This clone was counted once. V usage is TRBV5-4 and J usage is TRBJ2-7; D is ambiguous. The CDR3 runs 12 residues. Trimming stripped 5 bases from V and 6 bases from J, with 12 bases between. Germline V gene sequence: CDR1 SGHNT, CDR2 YYREEE (reference sequence). This CDR3 is CASSSVGSEQYF. The CDR3 bases are TGTGCCAGCAGTTCTGTCGGCTCCGAGCAGTACTTC.

The chain uses TRBV2 and TRBJ2-1; D gene unclear. The CDR3 contains 11 residues. Trimming shortened V by 7 bases and J by 3 bases, and 4 bases separated the two germline ends. Germline V gives CDR1 SNHLY, CDR2 FYNNEI. CDR3 in amino acids: CASNGYNEQFF. CDR3 nucleotide sequence: TGTGCCAGCAACGGCTACAATGAGCAGTTCTTC.

V gene TRBV10-3 combines with J gene TRBJ1-2; the D gene is possibly TRBD1 (6 bases). The CDR3 is made up of 11 amino acids. V was pared by 10 bases and J by 7 bases, with 13 bases between. Looked up from germline, CDR1 is ENHRY and CDR2 is SYGVKD. The CDR3 loop reads CASTGTGGYTF. CDR3 bases: TGTGCCAGTACAGGGACTGGTGGCTACACCTTC.

The rearrangement links TRBV28 to TRBJ2-1, with TRBD1 as a possible D gene (5 bases). CDR3 length: 14 amino acids. CDR1 is MDHEN, CDR2 SYDVKM, per germline. With 8 bases removed from V and 6 bases from J, the gap between germline ends came to 17 bases. CDR3 in amino acids: CASSPWGLGNEQFF. The DNA of the CDR3 is TGTGCCAGCTCTCCCTGGGGCCTTGGCAATGAGCAGTTCTTC.

The V call is TRBV28, the J call TRBJ2-7; D may match TRBD1 or TRBD2 (5 bases each). The CDR3 runs 15 residues. Germline assignment: CDR1 MDHEN and CDR2 SYDVKM. The V end lost 1 base, the J end lost 2 bases, and 12 bases lay between the germline ends. The CDR3 DNA is TGTGCCAGCAGTTTATATGGGACGGCAACCTACGAGCAGTACTTC. It specifies CASSLYGTATYEQYF.

V and J are TRBV7-2 and TRBJ2-1; a possible D gene is TRBD2 (6 bases). V lost 8 bases to trimming and J lost 5 bases, with 13 bases between them. CDR3 length: 13 residues. CDR1 and CDR2 (germline): SGHTA, FQGNSA. The CDR3 sequence: CASSSAGHNEQFF. CDR3 sequence (DNA): TGTGCCAGCTCCTCTGCGGGACACAATGAGCAGTTCTTC.

The rearrangement uses TRBV2 and TRBJ2-5; D is perhaps TRBD2 (5 bases). Germline lookup yields CDR1 SNHLY and CDR2 FYNNEI. The V end lost 10 bases, the J end lost 5 bases, and 17 bases lay between the germline ends. The CDR3 extends over 13 amino acids. CDR3 in amino acids: CATRRVGGETQYF. Here the CDR3 DNA reads TGTGCCACGAGAAGGGTGGGCGGGGAGACCCAGTACTTC.

The genes are TRBV7-9 and TRBJ1-1; a possible D gene is TRBD1 (5 bases). This CDR3 comprises 14 residues. The germline V gene has CDR1 SEHNR and CDR2 FQNEAQ (reference sequence). V lost 5 bases to trimming and J lost 1 base, with 11 bases between them. CDR3 loop: CASSPYQGNTEAFF. CDR3 nucleotide sequence: TGTGCCAGCAGCCCATACCAGGGGAACACTGAAGCTTTCTTT. Full variable domain (missing parts from reference TRBV7-9 and TRBJ1-1): DTGVSQNPRHKITKRGQNVTFRCDPISEHNRLYWYRQTLGQGPEFLTYFQNEAQLEKSRLLSDRFSAERPKGSFSTLEIQRTEQGDSAMYLCASSPYQGNTEAFFGQGTRLTVV.

The rearrangement uses TRBV28 and TRBJ2-7; the D call may be TRBD1 or TRBD2 (5 bases each). The V gene lost 4 bases and the J gene lost 4 bases, with 14 bases spanning the gap. CDR1 is MDHEN, CDR2 SYDVKM, per germline. The CDR3 contains 14 residues. The CDR3 bases are TGTGCCAGCAGTTCGTGGGACCGCAAATACGAGCAGTACTTC. Translated: CASSSWDRKYEQYF.

The rearrangement uses TRBV6-6 and TRBJ1-1; D call uncertain. Germline CDR1 and CDR2: MNHNY and SVGAGI (reference sequence). V lost 0 bases and J 8 bases, leaving 10 bases between the germline ends. The CDR3 is made up of 13 amino acids. In nucleotides, the CDR3 is TGTGCCAGCAGTTACTCTGGTCAGAAAGAAGCTTTCTTT. It codes for CASSYSGQKEAFF.

This clone was observed once. The chain employs TRBV20-1 and TRBJ2-3; no clear D. Germline V gene data show CDR1 as DFQATT and CDR2 as SNEGSKA (reference sequence). The CDR3 is made up of 10 amino acids. Trimming removed 7 bases from V and 5 bases from J, with 7 bases in between. In DNA, the CDR3 is TGCAGTGTAGGATTAGATACGCAGTATTTT. It is translated as CSVGLDTQYF.

The chain is built from TRBV7-3 and TRBJ1-1, with no clear D. CDR1 and CDR2 (germline): SGHTA, FQGTGA. The CDR3 is made up of 13 amino acids. Between the trimmed V and J ends, which lost 1 base and 4 bases, there was a span of 7 bases. The CDR3 reads CASSLIFSTEAFF. Written as DNA, the CDR3 is TGTGCCAGCAGCTTAATCTTTAGCACTGAAGCTTTCTTT.

The V and J genes are TRBV21-1 and TRBJ2-7. TRBV21-1 is tagged as a pseudogene. This CDR3 is 17 amino acids long. Here the CDR3 DNA reads TGTGCCAGCCGTCTAGGGACCAGGTTCTTTGTCTCCTACGAGCAGTACTTC. This translates into CASRLGTRFFVSYEQYF.

The chain links TRBV28 to TRBJ2-1; D is unclear. Germline V gene lookup returns CDR1 MDHEN and CDR2 SYDVKM. This CDR3 comprises 15 residues. With 2 bases removed from V and 7 bases from J, the gap between germline ends came to 15 bases. The CDR3 reads CASSLLPLYENEQFF. In DNA, the CDR3 is TGTGCCAGCAGTTTACTCCCGCTGTATGAGAATGAGCAGTTCTTC.

This chain connects TRBV27 to TRBJ2-1, with TRBD1 matching over 10 bases. This CDR3 comprises 16 residues. J was trimmed by 3 bases and V by 5 bases; bases with no gene match: 7. Germline CDR1 reads MNHEY; CDR2 reads SMNVEV (reference sequence). The CDR3 DNA reads as TGTGCCAGCAGTCTGATCGGGACAGGGGTCTACAATGAGCAGTTCTTC. Protein product: CASSLIGTGVYNEQFF.

In regard to this clone: This CDR3 is also generated by other DNA sequences in the sample. This rearrangement joins TRBV20-1 to TRBJ2-5, with D unclear. In germline, CDR1 is DFQATT, CDR2 SNEGSKA (reference sequence). The ends were cut back, 3 bases at V and 4 bases at J, with 3 bases in the middle. The CDR3 sequence is 10 residues long. In DNA, the CDR3 is TGCAGTGCTAGGGGAGAGACCCAGTACTTC. Encoded protein: CSARGETQYF.

This clone was recorded once. This sequence joins TRBV4-3 and TRBJ1-6; the D is unclear. V was pared by 4 bases and J by 8 bases, with 15 bases between. The germline gives CDR1 LGHNA, CDR2 YSLEER. The CDR3 covers 15 residues. The CDR3 DNA reads TGCGCCAGCAGCCCCTTTGAGGGAGGACATTCACCCCTCCACTTT. Its protein is CASSPFEGGHSPLHF.

V usage is TRBV28 and J usage is TRBJ2-1, with 14 bases that match TRBD2. Germline CDR1 MDHEN, CDR2 SYDVKM. The ends lost 7 bases at V and 9 bases at J; junction bases unmatched: 14. The CDR3 spans 17 residues. CDR3 sequence reads: CASIRHVGLAGGGEQFF. Here the CDR3 DNA reads TGTGCCAGCATACGACACGTCGGACTAGCGGGAGGAGGTGAGCAGTTCTTC.

This clone came up a few times. The chain couples TRBV30 to TRBJ1-1; D unclear. V was clipped by 7 bases and J by 4 bases, with 16 bases between them. CDR1 is GTSNPN and CDR2 is SVGIG in the germline V gene (reference sequence). There are 13 residues in the CDR3. The CDR3 region is CASTRVWSTEAFF. Here the CDR3 DNA reads TGTGCCTCCACAAGGGTCTGGAGCACTGAAGCTTTCTTT.

This clone is a singleton in its sample. The rearrangement uses TRBV7-2 and TRBJ2-3, with D perhaps TRBD2 (6 bases). In germline, CDR1 is SGHTA, CDR2 FQGNSA. V lost 5 bases, J lost 2 bases, and 14 bases lay in between. CDR3 size: 15 residues. CDR3 coding DNA: TGTGCCAGCAGCGGCCAACTAGCAGCCACAGATACGCAGTATTTT. Its translation: CASSGQLAATDTQYF.